One TCR beta chain is described in this entry. Its target is unknown. The data were obtained in a study of Ad26.COV2.S vaccination and SARS-CoV-2 variants. V gave up 5 bases and J gave up 4 bases; unmatched junction bases: 8. This CDR3 has 16 residues. The germline CDR1 and CDR2 sequences are SGHAT and FQNNGV. Study observations and caveats: Spike-specific TCR breadth in vaccine recipients exceeded that seen in placebo recipients. From the TCR breadth and depth analyses, total T cell responses may have been underestimated.

TCRdb's table, derived via immunoSEQ multiplex PCR, lists solely in-frame clones and lacks some. Seen here are about 500,000 clones, about 88% observed once, and the top ten hold 1.5% to 2%. Treatment specified: some 19 received Ad26.COV2.S at low or high dose, single or two shots; a few received placebo; per-sample allocation not given. Specimens were obtained on day 63 following the first vaccine or placebo injection. This sample comprised peripheral blood, obtained in a trial of Ad26.COV2.S vaccine versus placebo. The TCR comes from a person between 18 and 59 years old who received the Ad26.COV2.S COVID-19 vaccine or a placebo. The chain couples TRBV11-2 to TRBJ1-4, with TRBD1 matching 9 bases. The CDR3 DNA follows: TGTGCCAGCAGCCCGACCGGACAGGGGATTAATGAAAAACTGTTTTTT. Residues: CASSPTGQGINEKLFF.